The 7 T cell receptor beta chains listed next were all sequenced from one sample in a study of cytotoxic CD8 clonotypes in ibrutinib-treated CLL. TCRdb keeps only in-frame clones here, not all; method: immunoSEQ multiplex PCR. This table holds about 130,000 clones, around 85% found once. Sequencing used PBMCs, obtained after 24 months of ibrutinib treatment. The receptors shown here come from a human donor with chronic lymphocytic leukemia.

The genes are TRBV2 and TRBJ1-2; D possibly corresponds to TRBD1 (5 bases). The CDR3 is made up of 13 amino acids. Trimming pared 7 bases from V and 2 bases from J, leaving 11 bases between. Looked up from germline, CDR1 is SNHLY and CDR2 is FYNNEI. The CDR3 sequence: CASTPGGNYGYTF. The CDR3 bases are TGTGCCAGCACCCCGGGGGGGAACTATGGCTACACCTTC.

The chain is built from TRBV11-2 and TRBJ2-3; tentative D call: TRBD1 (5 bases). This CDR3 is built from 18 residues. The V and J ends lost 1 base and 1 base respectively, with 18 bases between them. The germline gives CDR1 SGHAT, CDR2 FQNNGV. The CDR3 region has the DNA TGTGCCAGCAGCTTAGTCGACTGGGGCTCTTCTCGCACAGATACGCAGTATTTT. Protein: CASSLVDWGSSRTDTQYF.

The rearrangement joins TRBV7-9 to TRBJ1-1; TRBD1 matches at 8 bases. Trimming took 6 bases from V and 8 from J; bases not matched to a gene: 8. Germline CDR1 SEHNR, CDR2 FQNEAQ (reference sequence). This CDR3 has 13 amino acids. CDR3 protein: CASRPGTGWEAFF. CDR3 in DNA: TGTGCCAGCAGGCCCGGGACAGGATGGGAAGCTTTCTTT.

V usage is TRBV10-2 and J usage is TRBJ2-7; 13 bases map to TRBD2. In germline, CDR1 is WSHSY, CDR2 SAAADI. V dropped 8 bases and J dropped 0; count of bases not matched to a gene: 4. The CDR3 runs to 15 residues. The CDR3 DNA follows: TGCGCCAGCGGCGGACTAGCGGGAGTCTCCTACGAGCAGTACTTC. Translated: CASGGLAGVSYEQYF.

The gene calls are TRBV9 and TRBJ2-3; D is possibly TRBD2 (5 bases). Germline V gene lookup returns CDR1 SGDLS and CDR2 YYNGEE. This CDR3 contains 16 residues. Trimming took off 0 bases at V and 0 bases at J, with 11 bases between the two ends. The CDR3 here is CASSVAVGSSTDTQYF. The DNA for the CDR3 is TGTGCCAGCAGCGTAGCGGTGGGGAGTAGCACAGATACGCAGTATTTT.

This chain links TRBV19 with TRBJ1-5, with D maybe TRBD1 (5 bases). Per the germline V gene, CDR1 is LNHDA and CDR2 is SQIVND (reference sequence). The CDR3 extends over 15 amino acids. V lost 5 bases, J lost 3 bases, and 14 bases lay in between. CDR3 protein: CASSPGVSSNQPQHF. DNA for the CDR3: TGTGCCAGTAGTCCGGGGGTCAGTTCCAATCAGCCCCAGCATTTT.

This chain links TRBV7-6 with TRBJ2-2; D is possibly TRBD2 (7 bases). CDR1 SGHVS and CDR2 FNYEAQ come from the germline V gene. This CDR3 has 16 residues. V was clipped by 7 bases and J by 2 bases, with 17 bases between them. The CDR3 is CASTIRGGENTGELFF. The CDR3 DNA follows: TGTGCCAGCACCATACGAGGGGGGGAAAACACCGGGGAGCTGTTTTTT.